Listed here are 6 T cell receptor beta chains from one sample, sequenced in a study of shared T cell receptors in the human thymus. Assay: immunoSEQ multiplex PCR; the TCRdb copy retains only in-frame clones and omits some. The sample carries hundreds of thousands of clones, 80% to 90% recorded once. This sample was also put to use in a study of human thymus T cells.

The source material was thymocytes. Source of these receptors: a girl under three years old with a congenital heart defect.

The J gene is TRBJ1-1, the V gene TRBV11-2; D gene uncertain. Germline V lookup: CDR1 SGHAT, CDR2 FQNNGV. The CDR3 covers 13 residues. V shed 4 bases and J shed 1 base, with 7 bases lying between them. The CDR3 here is CASSSTRNTEAFF. CDR3 DNA: TGTGCCAGCAGCTCTACCCGGAACACTGAAGCTTTCTTT.

The V and J genes are TRBV6-5 and TRBJ2-7, with 7 bases that match TRBD2. J gave up 3 bases and V 6 bases, and 5 bases lay outside the gene matches. CDR3 length equals 13 residues. The germline V gene has CDR1 MNHEY and CDR2 SVGAGI. The CDR3 spells CASSRGGLYEQYF. Written as DNA, the CDR3 is TGTGCCAGCAGCCGCGGGGGACTCTACGAGCAGTACTTC.

In its sample, this clone was seen once. The chain employs TRBV27 and TRBJ1-2, with D perhaps TRBD1 (6 bases). Germline V gene data show CDR1 as MNHEY and CDR2 as SMNVEV (reference sequence). The CDR3 is 14 residues long. Deletions cut 8 bases from V and 7 bases from J, with 20 bases between. This CDR3 reads CASGPPWGRSGYTF. CDR3 DNA: TGTGCCAGCGGCCCCCCGTGGGGGCGAAGTGGCTACACCTTC.

This clone has more than one count but fewer than ten. This sequence joins TRBV7-8 and TRBJ2-5, with D perhaps matching TRBD1 (6 bases). Trimming shortened V by 3 bases and J by 5 bases, and 16 bases separated the two germline ends. The CDR3 consists of 15 residues. Germline V lookup: CDR1 SGHVS, CDR2 FQNEAQ. CDR3 bases: TGTGCCAGCAGCTTGAAACAGGGAAAAGGGGAGACCCAGTACTTC. Translation: CASSLKQGKGETQYF.

In its sample, this clone was seen once. This chain links TRBV28 with TRBJ2-2; possible D gene TRBD2, 6 bases. Germline V gene lookup returns CDR1 MDHEN and CDR2 SYDVKM. Between the trimmed V and J ends, which lost 2 bases and 9 bases, there was a span of 16 bases. This CDR3 spans 15 amino acids. The CDR3, as DNA: TGTGCCAGCAGTTTAATCTTCCGGGGAGGCCGGGAGCTGTTTTTT. As protein: CASSLIFRGGRELFF.

The gene calls are TRBV7-9 and TRBJ1-1, with TRBD1 matching over 9 bases. Germline CDR1 is SEHNR and CDR2 is FQNEAQ (reference sequence). V was clipped by 5 bases and J by 1 base; unmatched bases: 5. This CDR3 is 15 amino acids long. This CDR3 is CASSPWTGENTEAFF. DNA of the CDR3: TGTGCCAGCAGCCCCTGGACAGGGGAGAACACTGAAGCTTTCTTT.